The sequence of this T cell receptor (beta chain) was determined in a study of beta chain features in type 1 diabetes. Study outcomes and limitations: Shortening that was moderate but significant affected the TCRB CDR3s of Type 1 diabetes patients in all four CD4+ subsets. Amplification by PCR could prefer shorter templates, with the same effect in patients and controls.

Cells sorted by CD45RO/CCR7/CD25/CD127/CD95/CD27 comprised CD4+ naive, central memory, regulatory and stem cell-like memory cells. Every bit of the isolated RNA underwent reverse transcription, so sequencing read expressed TCRB transcripts. The study sequenced naive, central memory and regulatory T cell samples to an average of roughly 3.4 million reads. Libraries were prepared by immunoSEQ multiplex PCR; TCRdb keeps only in-frame clonotypes and omits some of them. Among hundreds of thousands of clones listed, roughly 13% were seen once. The germline V gene encodes CDR1 SQVTM and CDR2 ANQGSEA. This CDR3 comprises 14 residues. Trimming stripped 5 bases from V and 4 bases from J, with 14 bases between. Worth noting for this clone: Its specificity is unknown.

The gene calls are TRBV29-1 and TRBJ1-4, with D hard to call. The source is a young man with type 1 diabetes. Sequencing was done on a sample of naive CD4+ T cells from blood. CDR3: CSVQPDLGNEKLFF. CDR3 bases: TGCAGCGTTCAACCGGATTTAGGTAATGAAAAACTGTTTTTT.